This T cell receptor (beta chain) stems from a study of shared clonotypes between healthy human individuals. Concerning this clone itself: Antigen: not known.

The CDR3 has 15 amino acids. V trimming: 3 bases; J trimming: 4 bases; junction bases outside the gene matches: 5. Germline CDR1 is MNHNS and CDR2 is SASEGT. Study-level findings and limits: Naive CD4 clonotypes overlapped across a handful of donors at roughly 5%.

Only in-frame clones appear in the TCRdb table, and some are missing; sequencing was by immunoSEQ multiplex PCR. Of roughly 2.5 million clones in the sample, around nine tenths were seen once. Sequencing was done on a sample of naive CD4+ T cells sorted from blood. As for subset: CD45RA+ positively selected. The V and J genes are TRBV6-1 and TRBJ2-1; 8 positions agree with TRBD2. The sequence was collected from a man younger than 30 in good health. CDR3 loop: CASSDWRGVYNEQFF. The CDR3 DNA reads TGTGCCAGCAGTGATTGGCGGGGGGTTTACAATGAGCAGTTCTTC.